This TCR beta chain was obtained from a study of blood T cell repertoires in COVID-19. Background on the study: COVID-19 samples collected from the United States, Italy and Spain covered acute and convalescent phases. Sources were T cells, B-cell-depleted T cells, or PBMCs; the material itself was cDNA or gDNA.

Authors' analysis steps: Reference gene primer amplification gave nucleated cell count estimates. The table came from immunoSEQ multiplex PCR; TCRdb's copy has only in-frame clones and leaves some out. V and J calls plus clone size are reproduced from that table; the DNA served to infer D and trimming. The sample has under 250,000 clones, about four fifths seen once. V was clipped by 1 base and J by 8 bases, with 17 bases between them. The CDR3 has 15 amino acids. Germline CDR1 LGHDT, CDR2 YNNKEL (reference sequence). The clonotype originates from a woman older than 75 with acute or convalescent COVID-19. This chain uses TRBV3-1 (or the pseudogene TRBV3-2) with TRBJ1-2; a weak D match, TRBD1 (5 bases). The sequencing sample was made of peripheral blood. The CDR3 DNA is TGTGCCAGCAGCCAAGTTTTAGGGGTCCCGGGCGGCTACACCTTC. Encoded protein: CASSQVLGVPGGYTF.